Listed below are T cell receptor beta chains from one sample, sequenced in a study of human T cells and chemical hapten exposure. MiXCR was run by TCRdb on the RACE reads, yielding one entry per CDR3 protein. This sample has around 120,000 distinct CDR3 sequences, with approximately 15% found just once. Material: whole blood, obtained in connection with sensitization to the hapten diphenylcyclopropenone (DPC). The receptors shown here come from a woman in her late teens or twenties with alopecia areata. Some clones in this sample may be carry-over from other donors' samples. CDR3s include the opening cysteine and the closing phenylalanine or tryptophan. D genes are given only for firm matches. Size is omitted from some rows. Given values are once, few, many or a class for expanded clones.

TRBV4-3	TRBJ2-3	many	.	TGCGCCAGCAGCCAAGTTGTTCGGCCCGGCACAGATACGCAGTATTTT	CASSQVVRPGTDTQYF
TRBV12-3/TRBV12-4	TRBJ1-5	many	.	TGTGCCAGCAGTTTCCGGGGCAATCAGCCCCAGCATTTT	CASSFRGNQPQHF
TRBV3-1	TRBJ2-2	.	TRBD1	TGTGCCAGCAGCCTGGGGACAGGGGCCGGGGAGCTGTTTTTT	CASSLGTGAGELFF
TRBV11-2	TRBJ2-7	few	.	TGTGCCAGCAGCTTAGCCAGTATCTACGAGCAGTACTTC	CASSLASIYEQYF
TRBV20-1	TRBJ2-1	.	.	TGCAGTGCTAGACTGGGAAGCTCCTACAATGAGCAGTTCTTC	CSARLGSSYNEQFF
TRBV7-2	TRBJ2-3	.	TRBD2	TGTGCCAGCAGCTTAGGGAGAGTAGCGGGGGCGGATACGCAGTATTTT	CASSLGRVAGADTQYF
TRBV4-3	TRBJ1-6	many	TRBD1	TGCGCCAGCAGCCAAGATTTGGACAGGAGGGATTCACCCCTCCACTTT	CASSQDLDRRDSPLHF
TRBV10-3	TRBJ1-1	few	.	TGTGCCATCAGTGCAATGGACCGAGTGAACACTGAAGCTTTCTTT	CAISAMDRVNTEAFF
TRBV5-6	TRBJ2-5	.	TRBD2	TGTGCCAGCAGCTGGGAGGGACTAGCGGGACAAGAGACCCAGTACTTC	CASSWEGLAGQETQYF
TRBV12-3/TRBV12-4	TRBJ1-5	.	.	TGTGCCAGCAGTTTGCGGACAGCGCCCCAGCATTTT	CASSLRTAPQHF
TRBV6-5	TRBJ2-1	.	TRBD1	TGTGCCAGCAGTCGGTCCGGGACAGGAGGCTACAATGAGCAGTTCTTC	CASSRSGTGGYNEQFF
TRBV12-3/TRBV12-4	TRBJ2-3	.	TRBD1	TGTGCCAGCAGCCCACGTAGGACAGGTTCTAGCACAGATACGCAGTATTTT	CASSPRRTGSSTDTQYF